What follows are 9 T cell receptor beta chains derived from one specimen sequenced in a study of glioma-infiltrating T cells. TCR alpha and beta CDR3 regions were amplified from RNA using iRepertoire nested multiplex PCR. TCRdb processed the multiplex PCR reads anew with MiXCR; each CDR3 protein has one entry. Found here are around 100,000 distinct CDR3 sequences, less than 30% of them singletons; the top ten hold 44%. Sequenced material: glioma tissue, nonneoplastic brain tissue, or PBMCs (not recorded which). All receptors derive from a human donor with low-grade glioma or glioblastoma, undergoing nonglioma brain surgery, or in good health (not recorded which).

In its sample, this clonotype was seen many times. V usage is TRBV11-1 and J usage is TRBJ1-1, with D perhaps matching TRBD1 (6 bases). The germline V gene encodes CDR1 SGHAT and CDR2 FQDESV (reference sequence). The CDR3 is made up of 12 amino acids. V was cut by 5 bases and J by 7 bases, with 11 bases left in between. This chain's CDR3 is CASSPEGGEAFF. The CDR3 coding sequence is TGTGCCAGCAGCCCAGAGGGGGGTGAAGCTTTCTTT.

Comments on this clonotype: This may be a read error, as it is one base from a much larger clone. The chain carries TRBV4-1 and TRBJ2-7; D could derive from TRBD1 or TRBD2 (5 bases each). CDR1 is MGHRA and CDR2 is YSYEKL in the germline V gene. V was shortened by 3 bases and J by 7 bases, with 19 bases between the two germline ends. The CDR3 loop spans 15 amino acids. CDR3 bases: TGCGCCAGCAGCCAGCTTCGGGGCCCATACAATGAGCAGTACTTC. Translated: CASSQLRGPYNEQYF.

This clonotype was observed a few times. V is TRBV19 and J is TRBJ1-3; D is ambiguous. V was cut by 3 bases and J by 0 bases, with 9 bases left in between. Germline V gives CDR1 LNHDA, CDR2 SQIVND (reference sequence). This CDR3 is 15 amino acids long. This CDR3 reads CASSMDGDSGNTIYF. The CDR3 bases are TGTGCCAGTAGTATGGACGGGGACTCTGGAAACACCATATATTTT.

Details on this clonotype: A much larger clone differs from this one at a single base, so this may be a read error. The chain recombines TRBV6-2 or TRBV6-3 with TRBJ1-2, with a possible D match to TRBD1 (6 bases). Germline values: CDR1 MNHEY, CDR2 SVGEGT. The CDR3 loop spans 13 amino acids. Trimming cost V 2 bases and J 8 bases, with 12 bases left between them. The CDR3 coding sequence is TGTGCCAGCAGTTACCAGACCGGACAGGGCTACACCTTC. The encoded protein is CASSYQTGQGYTF.

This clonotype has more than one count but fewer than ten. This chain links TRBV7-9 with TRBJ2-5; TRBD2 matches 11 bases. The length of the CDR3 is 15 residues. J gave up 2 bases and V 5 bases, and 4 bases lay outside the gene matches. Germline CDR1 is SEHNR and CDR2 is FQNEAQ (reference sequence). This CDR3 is CASSKLAGVQETQYF. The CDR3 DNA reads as TGTGCCAGCAGCAAACTAGCGGGGGTGCAAGAGACCCAGTACTTC. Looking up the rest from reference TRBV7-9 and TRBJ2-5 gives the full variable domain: DTGVSQNPRHKITKRGQNVTFRCDPISEHNRLYWYRQTLGQGPEFLTYFQNEAQLEKSRLLSDRFSAERPKGSFSTLEIQRTEQGDSAMYLCASSKLAGVQETQYFGPGTRLLVL.

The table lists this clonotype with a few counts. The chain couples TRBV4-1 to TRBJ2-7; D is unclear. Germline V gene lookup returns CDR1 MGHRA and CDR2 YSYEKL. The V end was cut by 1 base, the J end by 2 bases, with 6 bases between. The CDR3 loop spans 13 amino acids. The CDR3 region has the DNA TGCGCCAGCAGCCAAGCCAGTACCTACGAGCAGTACTTC. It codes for CASSQASTYEQYF.

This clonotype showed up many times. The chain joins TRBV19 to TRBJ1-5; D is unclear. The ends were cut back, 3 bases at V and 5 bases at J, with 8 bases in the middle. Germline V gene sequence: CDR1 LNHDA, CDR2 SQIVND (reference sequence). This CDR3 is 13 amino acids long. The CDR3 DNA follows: TGTGCCAGTAGTATGGCAACAGATCAGCCCCAGCATTTT. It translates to CASSMATDQPQHF.

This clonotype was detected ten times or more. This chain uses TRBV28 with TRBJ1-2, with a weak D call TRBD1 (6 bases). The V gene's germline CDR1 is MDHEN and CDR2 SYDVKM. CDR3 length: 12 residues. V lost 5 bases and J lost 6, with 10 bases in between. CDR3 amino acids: CASSTYRDGYTF. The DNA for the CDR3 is TGTGCCAGCAGTACCTACAGGGATGGCTACACCTTC.

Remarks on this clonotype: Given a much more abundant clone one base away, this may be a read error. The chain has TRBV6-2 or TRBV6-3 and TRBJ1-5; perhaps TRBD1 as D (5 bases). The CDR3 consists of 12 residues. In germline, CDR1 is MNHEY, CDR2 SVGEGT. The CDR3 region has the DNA TGTGCCAGCAAAAAACAGGATCAGTCCCAGCATTTT. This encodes CASKKQDQSQHF.